A selection of T cell receptor beta chains follows, all from one sample in a study of T cells in localized non-small cell lung cancer. Using immunoSEQ multiplex PCR, the repertoire was profiled, and TCRdb retains in-frame clones only, with some absent. This table has tens of thousands of clones, about 90% appearing once. Sequenced here: peripheral blood, sampled before any cancer treatment. These receptors were taken from a woman aged 35 to 70 with stage I lung adenocarcinoma. The CDR3 runs from the conserved cysteine through the conserved F or W. The order of the fields is CDR3 length, D gene, V gene, J gene, clone size, CDR3 protein, CDR3 DNA. The D gene is left open where the match is weak. Clone size is shown for a subset of rows, as once, few, many or a class of expanded clone.

CDR3 length: 13; D gene: -; V gene: TRBV5-1; J gene: TRBJ1-5; clone size: once; CDR3 protein: CASSQDGNQPQHF; CDR3 DNA: TGCGCCAGCAGCCAAGACGGGAATCAGCCCCAGCATTTT
CDR3 length: 14; D gene: TRBD1; V gene: TRBV18; J gene: TRBJ2-7; clone size: -; CDR3 protein: CASSPRTGSDEQYF; CDR3 DNA: TGTGCCAGCTCACCACGGACAGGAAGTGACGAGCAGTACTTC
CDR3 length: 14; D gene: -; V gene: TRBV6-1; J gene: TRBJ1-6; clone size: -; CDR3 protein: CASSDDRTNSPLHF; CDR3 DNA: TGTGCCAGCAGTGACGACAGGACTAATTCACCCCTCCACTTT
CDR3 length: 13; D gene: -; V gene: TRBV6-5; J gene: TRBJ1-2; clone size: -; CDR3 protein: CASSQRAGQGYTF; CDR3 DNA: TGTGCCAGCAGCCAAAGGGCCGGGCAGGGCTACACCTTC
CDR3 length: 12; D gene: -; V gene: TRBV28; J gene: TRBJ2-5; clone size: -; CDR3 protein: CASRTPQETQYF; CDR3 DNA: TGTGCCAGCAGGACCCCTCAAGAGACCCAGTACTTC
CDR3 length: 16; D gene: TRBD1; V gene: TRBV19; J gene: TRBJ1-6; clone size: -; CDR3 protein: CASSGYRGAYNSPLHF; CDR3 DNA: TGTGCCAGTAGTGGCTACAGGGGAGCGTATAATTCACCCCTCCACTTT
CDR3 length: 16; D gene: -; V gene: TRBV14; J gene: TRBJ1-1; clone size: -; CDR3 protein: CASSPSAYGGGAEAFF; CDR3 DNA: TGTGCCAGCAGCCCGAGTGCCTATGGCGGTGGTGCTGAAGCTTTCTTT
CDR3 length: 17; D gene: -; V gene: TRBV7-9; J gene: TRBJ2-3; clone size: -; CDR3 protein: CASTGRRDLIHTDTQYF; CDR3 DNA: TGTGCCAGCACGGGGCGGCGGGACCTCATACACACAGATACGCAGTATTTT
CDR3 length: 16; D gene: -; V gene: TRBV18; J gene: TRBJ2-4; clone size: -; CDR3 protein: CASSTLVEVAKNIQYF; CDR3 DNA: TGTGCCAGCTCCACCCTCGTCGAGGTAGCCAAAAACATTCAGTACTTC
CDR3 length: 16; D gene: -; V gene: TRBV5-1; J gene: TRBJ2-7; clone size: -; CDR3 protein: CASSLAGQVKSYEQYF; CDR3 DNA: TGCGCCAGCAGCTTGGCGGGGCAGGTAAAATCCTACGAGCAGTACTTC
CDR3 length: 14; D gene: -; V gene: TRBV11-2; J gene: TRBJ1-5; clone size: -; CDR3 protein: CASSLGGSNQPQHF; CDR3 DNA: TGTGCCAGCAGCTTAGGGGGTTCAAATCAGCCCCAGCATTTT
CDR3 length: 14; D gene: TRBD1; V gene: TRBV6-1; J gene: TRBJ1-2; clone size: -; CDR3 protein: CASSETGGDYGYTF; CDR3 DNA: TGTGCCAGCAGCGAAACAGGGGGCGACTATGGCTACACCTTC
CDR3 length: 13; D gene: TRBD1; V gene: TRBV19; J gene: TRBJ2-1; clone size: -; CDR3 protein: CASSPGQGPPQFF; CDR3 DNA: TGTGCCAGTAGTCCTGGACAGGGACCCCCCCAGTTCTTC
CDR3 length: 13; D gene: -; V gene: TRBV10-3; J gene: TRBJ1-2; clone size: -; CDR3 protein: CAISVEGYYGYTF; CDR3 DNA: TGTGCCATCAGTGTAGAGGGTTACTATGGCTACACCTTC
CDR3 length: 13; D gene: -; V gene: TRBV7-2; J gene: TRBJ2-5; clone size: -; CDR3 protein: CASSLWGGETQYF; CDR3 DNA: TGTGCCAGCAGCTTATGGGGTGGGGAGACCCAGTACTTC
CDR3 length: 15; D gene: TRBD2; V gene: TRBV2; J gene: TRBJ2-3; clone size: -; CDR3 protein: CASTRLAGGQGTQYF; CDR3 DNA: TGTGCCAGCACTAGACTAGCGGGGGGGCAGGGTACGCAGTATTTT
CDR3 length: 14; D gene: -; V gene: TRBV10-3; J gene: TRBJ1-2; clone size: -; CDR3 protein: CAIRRIDSDYGYTF; CDR3 DNA: TGTGCCATCAGACGAATTGACAGCGACTATGGCTACACCTTC
CDR3 length: 13; D gene: -; V gene: TRBV5-6; J gene: TRBJ1-2; clone size: -; CDR3 protein: CASSLADNYGYTF; CDR3 DNA: TGTGCCAGCAGCTTGGCCGACAACTATGGCTACACCTTC
CDR3 length: 15; D gene: -; V gene: TRBV5-1; J gene: TRBJ2-3; clone size: -; CDR3 protein: CASSLEGLGGDTQYF; CDR3 DNA: TGCGCCAGCAGCTTGGAGGGCCTAGGAGGAGATACGCAGTATTTT
CDR3 length: 14; D gene: -; V gene: TRBV12-2; J gene: TRBJ1-3; clone size: once; CDR3 protein: CASRQTGTGNTIYF; CDR3 DNA: TGTGCAAGTCGGCAGACAGGGACTGGAAACACCATATATTTT
CDR3 length: 12; D gene: TRBD1; V gene: TRBV10-2; J gene: TRBJ1-2; clone size: -; CDR3 protein: CANWDRNYGYTF; CDR3 DNA: TGCGCCAATTGGGACAGGAACTATGGCTACACCTTC
CDR3 length: 13; D gene: -; V gene: TRBV5-8; J gene: TRBJ1-2; clone size: -; CDR3 protein: CASSLRVSYGYTF; CDR3 DNA: TGTGCCAGCAGCTTGCGCGTTAGCTATGGCTACACCTTC
CDR3 length: 14; D gene: TRBD1; V gene: TRBV7-2; J gene: TRBJ1-2; clone size: -; CDR3 protein: CASSSQGQADGYTF; CDR3 DNA: TGTGCCAGCAGCTCCCAAGGACAGGCAGATGGCTACACCTTC
CDR3 length: 18; D gene: -; V gene: TRBV21-1; J gene: TRBJ2-3; clone size: -; CDR3 protein: CASSSHRDFSSRADTQYF; CDR3 DNA: TGTGCCAGCAGCTCCCACCGGGACTTCTCCTCACGCGCAGATACGCAGTATTTT
CDR3 length: 15; D gene: -; V gene: TRBV6-4; J gene: TRBJ2-3; clone size: -; CDR3 protein: CASSDSAGTTDTQYF; CDR3 DNA: TGTGCCAGCAGTGACTCTGCAGGGACGACAGATACGCAGTATTTT
CDR3 length: 15; D gene: -; V gene: TRBV4-3; J gene: TRBJ1-2; clone size: -; CDR3 protein: CASSQDLTRVGGYTF; CDR3 DNA: TGCGCCAGCAGCCAAGATTTAACCAGGGTTGGTGGCTACACCTTC
CDR3 length: 15; D gene: -; V gene: TRBV29-1; J gene: TRBJ2-3; clone size: -; CDR3 protein: CSVGGGGGRTDTQYF; CDR3 DNA: TGCAGCGTTGGGGGGGGCGGGGGAAGGACAGATACGCAGTATTTT
CDR3 length: 13; D gene: TRBD1; V gene: TRBV19; J gene: TRBJ2-5; clone size: once; CDR3 protein: CASRQGAGETQYF; CDR3 DNA: TGTGCCAGTAGGCAGGGGGCAGGAGAGACCCAGTACTTC
CDR3 length: 18; D gene: TRBD1; V gene: TRBV12-5; J gene: TRBJ1-2; clone size: once; CDR3 protein: CASGPTGGAKSISYGYTF; CDR3 DNA: TGTGCTAGTGGTCCTACAGGGGGCGCGAAAAGTATTAGCTATGGCTACACCTTC
CDR3 length: 13; D gene: -; V gene: TRBV16; J gene: TRBJ1-2; clone size: -; CDR3 protein: CASSQSAEYGYTF; CDR3 DNA: TGTGCCAGCAGCCAATCAGCGGAGTATGGCTACACCTTC
CDR3 length: 13; D gene: -; V gene: TRBV19; J gene: TRBJ1-5; clone size: -; CDR3 protein: CASSTSGNQPQHF; CDR3 DNA: TGTGCCAGTAGCACTTCAGGGAATCAGCCCCAGCATTTT
CDR3 length: 13; D gene: -; V gene: TRBV19; J gene: TRBJ1-4; clone size: -; CDR3 protein: CASSRETDEKLFF; CDR3 DNA: TGTGCCAGTAGTAGGGAAACCGATGAAAAACTGTTTTTT
CDR3 length: 14; D gene: TRBD2; V gene: TRBV6-5; J gene: TRBJ2-2; clone size: -; CDR3 protein: CASNLAGTDGELFF; CDR3 DNA: TGTGCCAGCAACCTAGCGGGGACCGACGGGGAGCTGTTTTTT
CDR3 length: 13; D gene: -; V gene: TRBV25-1; J gene: TRBJ2-7; clone size: -; CDR3 protein: CASSESGGYEQYF; CDR3 DNA: TGTGCCAGCAGTGAATCGGGCGGGTACGAGCAGTACTTC
CDR3 length: 14; D gene: TRBD1; V gene: TRBV7-2; J gene: TRBJ2-3; clone size: -; CDR3 protein: CASSSQGTGDTQYF; CDR3 DNA: TGTGCCAGCAGCTCACAGGGGACGGGAGATACGCAGTATTTT
CDR3 length: 16; D gene: -; V gene: TRBV7-7; J gene: TRBJ2-3; clone size: -; CDR3 protein: CASSLGVDTSTDTQYF; CDR3 DNA: TGTGCTAGCAGCTTAGGAGTTGATACTAGCACAGATACGCAGTATTTT
CDR3 length: 14; D gene: TRBD2; V gene: TRBV6-4; J gene: TRBJ2-3; clone size: -; CDR3 protein: CASSDGGGTDTQYF; CDR3 DNA: TGTGCCAGCAGTGACGGGGGGGGCACAGATACGCAGTATTTT
CDR3 length: 14; D gene: TRBD2; V gene: TRBV18; J gene: TRBJ2-1; clone size: -; CDR3 protein: CASSPQRGSNEQFF; CDR3 DNA: TGTGCCAGCTCACCCCAGCGGGGGAGCAATGAGCAGTTCTTC
CDR3 length: 13; D gene: -; V gene: TRBV5-1; J gene: TRBJ2-7; clone size: -; CDR3 protein: CASSIDNLYEQYF; CDR3 DNA: TGCGCCAGCAGCATTGACAACCTCTACGAGCAGTACTTC
CDR3 length: 13; D gene: -; V gene: TRBV14; J gene: TRBJ1-2; clone size: -; CDR3 protein: CASSQDKSYGYTF; CDR3 DNA: TGTGCCAGCAGCCAAGATAAAAGCTATGGCTACACCTTC
CDR3 length: 15; D gene: TRBD1; V gene: TRBV4-2; J gene: TRBJ1-5; clone size: -; CDR3 protein: CASSQERQGHQPQHF; CDR3 DNA: TGTGCCAGCAGCCAAGAGAGACAGGGACATCAGCCCCAGCATTTT
CDR3 length: 13; D gene: -; V gene: TRBV7-8; J gene: TRBJ1-2; clone size: -; CDR3 protein: CASSFDRSYGYTF; CDR3 DNA: TGTGCCAGCAGCTTTGACAGGAGCTATGGCTACACCTTC
CDR3 length: 17; D gene: TRBD2; V gene: TRBV18; J gene: TRBJ2-3; clone size: -; CDR3 protein: CASSSPSGGAGTDTQYF; CDR3 DNA: TGTGCCAGCTCATCCCCTAGCGGGGGGGCCGGCACAGATACGCAGTATTTT
CDR3 length: 14; D gene: -; V gene: TRBV5-1; J gene: TRBJ1-6; clone size: medium-sized; CDR3 protein: CASSSVTDNSPLHF; CDR3 DNA: TGCGCCAGCAGCTCGGTGACAGATAATTCACCCCTCCACTTT
CDR3 length: 13; D gene: TRBD1; V gene: TRBV11-3; J gene: TRBJ1-1; clone size: -; CDR3 protein: CASSLTGITEAFF; CDR3 DNA: TGTGCCAGCAGCTTGACAGGGATCACTGAAGCTTTCTTT
CDR3 length: 14; D gene: TRBD1; V gene: TRBV4-3; J gene: TRBJ1-2; clone size: -; CDR3 protein: CASSQDGQVDGYTF; CDR3 DNA: TGCGCCAGCAGCCAAGACGGACAGGTTGATGGCTACACCTTC
CDR3 length: 14; D gene: -; V gene: TRBV5-4; J gene: TRBJ1-6; clone size: -; CDR3 protein: CASSQRAEGRPLHF; CDR3 DNA: TGTGCCAGCAGCCAACGGGCAGAGGGCAGGCCCCTCCACTTT
CDR3 length: 16; D gene: -; V gene: TRBV19; J gene: TRBJ1-4; clone size: -; CDR3 protein: CASSSRGPSTNEKLFF; CDR3 DNA: TGTGCCAGTAGTTCCCGGGGCCCCTCAACTAATGAAAAACTGTTTTTT